What follows are 27 T cell receptor beta chains derived from one specimen sequenced in a study of early T cells in non-severe SARS-CoV-2 infection. TCRdb itself ran the 5' RACE reads through MiXCR, one entry per CDR3 protein. The repertoire holds tens of thousands of distinct CDR3 sequences, with roughly 5.3% as singletons. The specimen was whole blood. The receptors shown here come from an adult who was a healthcare worker with PCR-confirmed SARS-CoV-2 infection or an uninfected control (not recorded which).

This clonotype was seen many times. The chain couples TRBV7-9 to TRBJ2-7; tentatively, D is TRBD2 (6 bases). Deletions cut 6 bases from V and 5 bases from J, with 26 bases between. The CDR3 is made up of 17 amino acids. CDR1 and CDR2 (germline): SEHNR, FQNEAQ (reference sequence). This CDR3 reads CASRGGRLGGISNEQYF. The CDR3 DNA reads as TGTGCCAGCAGAGGAGGACGCCTCGGCGGGATTTCTAACGAGCAGTACTTC.

In its sample, this clonotype was seen a few times. The chain has TRBV7-3 and TRBJ2-3; 11 nucleotides match TRBD2. Trimming removed 7 bases from V and 0 bases from J; junction bases left unmatched: 3. The CDR3 spans 15 residues. The germline CDR1 and CDR2 sequences are SGHTA and FQGTGA. Here the CDR3 reads CASTIAGGSTDTQYF. The CDR3 DNA sequence: TGTGCCAGCACGATAGCGGGGGGGAGCACAGATACGCAGTATTTT.

This clonotype was observed a handful of times. The chain is built from TRBV7-2 and TRBJ1-1, with no clear D. CDR1 and CDR2 (germline): SGHTA, FQGNSA. The ends were cut back, 6 bases at V and 5 bases at J, with 7 bases in the middle. The CDR3 totals 11 residues. This chain's CDR3 is CASSPATEAFF. The CDR3 DNA reads as TGTGCCAGCAGTCCCGCAACTGAAGCTTTCTTT. Complete variable domain (other parts from reference TRBV7-2 and TRBJ1-1): GAGVSQSPSNKVTEKGKDVELRCDPISGHTALYWYRQSLGQGLEFLIYFQGNSAPDKSGLPSDRFSAERTGGSVSTLTIQRTQQEDSAVYLCASSPATEAFFGQGTRLTVV.

This clonotype was seen repeatedly, ten times or more. This chain links TRBV7-2 with TRBJ2-7; perhaps TRBD2 as D (6 bases). This CDR3 is built from 16 residues. V lost 4 bases and J lost 0, with 16 bases in between. Looked up from germline, CDR1 is SGHTA and CDR2 is FQGNSA. CDR3 sequence reads: CASSSRAGILSYEQYF. CDR3 bases: TGTGCCAGCAGCTCCCGAGCGGGTATACTCTCCTACGAGCAGTACTTC.

The chain uses TRBV6-5 and TRBJ2-1; D not resolved. V was pared by 5 bases and J by 0 bases, with 8 bases between. This CDR3 spans 14 amino acids. Germline CDR1 and CDR2: MNHEY and SVGAGI. The CDR3, as DNA: TGTGCCAGCAGTGCCGGTAGCTCCTACAATGAGCAGTTCTTC. Translating gives CASSAGSSYNEQFF.

At least ten counts were recorded for this clonotype. V and J are TRBV6-1 and TRBJ2-5; D is undetermined. The CDR3 has 11 residues. Trimming took 8 bases from V and 5 from J, leaving 9 bases between them. Germline V lookup: CDR1 MNHNS, CDR2 SASEGT. The CDR3 region has the DNA TGTGCCAGCGGAAACGGGGAGACCCAGTACTTC. Translated, it gives CASGNGETQYF.

Many counts were recorded for this clonotype. The gene calls are TRBV28 and TRBJ1-2; 8 bases map to TRBD1. CDR1 is MDHEN and CDR2 is SYDVKM in the germline V gene. The CDR3 loop spans 14 amino acids. After removal of 7 bases from V and 6 bases from J, the junction contained 10 bases not matched to a gene. CDR3 residues: CASTIGQGGDGYTF. Here the CDR3 DNA reads TGTGCCAGCACTATCGGACAGGGCGGAGATGGCTACACCTTC.

This clonotype was seen at least ten times. V and J are TRBV29-1 and TRBJ2-3; TRBD1 might be the D (5 bases). Germline-derived CDR1 and CDR2 are SQVTM and ANQGSEA. The CDR3 is 12 residues long. The V end lost 3 bases, the J end lost 3 bases, and 7 bases lay between the germline ends. CDR3 nucleotide sequence: TGCAGCGTTGACAGGGCGACAGATACGCAGTATTTT. Protein: CSVDRATDTQYF.

This clonotype occurred a few times. The chain couples TRBV19 to TRBJ1-4; D is perhaps TRBD1 (5 bases). The CDR3 loop spans 14 amino acids. Trimming pared 4 bases from V and 2 bases from J, leaving 8 bases between. Germline V gene lookup returns CDR1 LNHDA and CDR2 SQIVND (reference sequence). The CDR3 sequence is CASSTTVTNEKLFF. CDR3 DNA sequence: TGTGCCAGTAGTACGACAGTGACTAATGAAAAACTGTTTTTT.

This clonotype was detected many times. The chain has TRBV11-1 and TRBJ2-1; 9 nucleotides align to TRBD1. Germline V CDR1 and CDR2: SGHAT, FQDESV (reference sequence). With 5 bases clipped from V and 7 bases from J, the junction kept 12 bases outside the gene matches. There are 16 residues in the CDR3. The CDR3 is CASSIPGTGKGNEQFF. The CDR3, as DNA: TGTGCCAGCAGCATACCCGGGACAGGGAAGGGGAATGAGCAGTTCTTC.

This clonotype has ten or more counts. The rearrangement uses TRBV29-1 and TRBJ1-2; TRBD1 aligns across 8 bases. The ends lost 0 bases at V and 1 base at J; junction bases unmatched: 10. Germline CDR1 SQVTM, CDR2 ANQGSEA. The CDR3 contains 17 residues. In DNA, the CDR3 is TGCAGCGTTGAAGACTACAGGGGGAATCCGCGTAACTATGGCTACACCTTC. Encoded protein: CSVEDYRGNPRNYGYTF.

This chain connects TRBV5-4 to TRBJ1-2; D is uncertain. Germline lookup yields CDR1 SGHNT and CDR2 YYREEE (reference sequence). The CDR3 spans 14 residues. Trimming took off 4 bases at V and 6 bases at J, with 16 bases between the two ends. This CDR3 reads CASSRREGSDGYTF. The CDR3 bases are TGTGCCAGCAGCCGCCGGGAGGGATCAGATGGCTACACCTTC.

This clonotype appeared many times. V usage is TRBV7-2 and J usage is TRBJ2-7; D is unresolved. Germline CDR1 and CDR2: SGHTA and FQGNSA. The CDR3 runs 14 residues. V was cut by 4 bases and J by 3 bases, with 13 bases left in between. CDR3 DNA sequence: TGTGCCAGCAGCTCTACGGAAGTTAGCTACGAGCAGTACTTC. Translating gives CASSSTEVSYEQYF.

This clonotype showed up many times. This sequence joins TRBV4-3 and TRBJ2-4; D ambiguous. From germline, CDR1 is LGHNA and CDR2 YSLEER. V was pared by 0 bases and J by 0 bases, with 18 bases between. The CDR3 is made up of 19 amino acids. The CDR3 coding sequence is TGCGCCAGCAGCCAAGATGCGGTTGGTCCGGACGTAGCCAAAAACATTCAGTACTTC. This sequence encodes CASSQDAVGPDVAKNIQYF.

The table lists this clonotype with a few counts. The genes are TRBV7-9 and TRBJ2-1; possible D gene TRBD2, 7 bases. The germline V gene encodes CDR1 SEHNR and CDR2 FQNEAQ (reference sequence). V lost 6 bases to trimming and J lost 9 bases, with 15 bases between them. The CDR3 totals 13 residues. The CDR3 here is CASSFLRGGEQFF. The CDR3 DNA is TGTGCCAGCAGTTTTTTGAGGGGGGGTGAGCAGTTCTTC.

About this clonotype itself: One end of the junction varies from germline; a read error may be responsible. The chain carries TRBV5-1 and TRBJ2-5; a weak D match, TRBD1 (6 bases). CDR3 size: 14 residues. Looked up from germline, CDR1 is SGHRS and CDR2 is YFSETQ. The CDR3: CTSSPTTGQETQYF. The CDR3 bases are TGCACCAGCAGCCCGACGACAGGTCAAGAGACCCAGTACTTC.

This clonotype was picked up many times. The V and J genes are TRBV12-3 or TRBV12-4 and TRBJ2-1, with 9 bases that match TRBD1. The CDR3 spans 14 residues. V lost 5 bases, J lost 10 bases, and 9 bases stayed unmatched. The CDR3 DNA reads TGTGCCAGCAGTCTGGGACAGGGTAGAACGGAGCAGTTCTTC. Encoded protein: CASSLGQGRTEQFF.

This clonotype was found many times. J is TRBJ2-3 and V is TRBV7-2; D gene ambiguous. Trimming stripped 1 base from V and 9 bases from J, with 5 bases between. The CDR3 consists of 11 residues. CDR1 is SGHTA, CDR2 FQGNSA, per germline. This chain's CDR3 is CASSLEGTQYF. The CDR3 DNA sequence: TGTGCCAGCAGCTTAGAGGGAACGCAGTATTTT.

This clonotype was counted many times. The chain links TRBV20-1 to TRBJ1-1; D ambiguous. Trimming cost V 7 bases and J 2 bases, with 17 bases left between them. The CDR3 is 14 residues long. The V gene's germline CDR1 is DFQATT and CDR2 SNEGSKA (reference sequence). The CDR3 reads CSVVGGPFNTEAFF. CDR3 coding DNA: TGCAGTGTTGTAGGCGGACCGTTCAACACTGAAGCTTTCTTT.

This clonotype was seen at least ten times. The CDR3 DNA reads as TGTGCCAGCAGCCCCCCTAACGGGTACAGTGAAGCTTTCTTT. It specifies CASSPPNGYSEAFF. This chain connects TRBV7-9 to TRBJ1-1; D not resolved. Trimming left V 5 bases short and J 7 bases short, with 17 bases between. Germline loops: CDR1 SEHNR, CDR2 FQNEAQ (reference sequence). CDR3 length: 14 residues.

This clonotype was found many times. V usage is TRBV20-1 and J usage is TRBJ1-2; TRBD1 is a possible D gene (6 bases). The germline V and J ends were trimmed by 1 base and 4 bases, with 10 bases remaining between them. Germline lookup yields CDR1 DFQATT and CDR2 SNEGSKA (reference sequence). This CDR3 comprises 13 residues. CDR3 amino acids: CSARGDTPYGYTF. The CDR3 DNA is TGCAGTGCTAGAGGGGACACCCCCTATGGCTACACCTTC.

This clonotype was found many times. The CDR3 coding sequence is TGTGCCAGCAGCCAACTCTCGGATGAGCAGTTCTTC. Translating it yields CASSQLSDEQFF. The chain uses TRBV13 and TRBJ2-1; D ambiguous. V was pared by 5 bases and J by 8 bases, with 10 bases between. Germline lookup yields CDR1 PRHDT and CDR2 FYEKMQ (reference sequence). CDR3 size: 12 residues.

This clonotype was detected many times. The chain uses TRBV2 and TRBJ2-1, with no clear D. Germline V CDR1 and CDR2: SNHLY, FYNNEI. Between the trimmed V and J ends, which lost 8 bases and 11 bases, there was a span of 10 bases. This CDR3 has 10 amino acids. The CDR3 DNA sequence: TGTGCCAGCGGGGAAGTAAAGCAGTTCTTC. Translating gives CASGEVKQFF. Combining the CDR3 with reference TRBV2 and TRBJ2-1 gives the whole variable domain EPEVTQTPSHQVTQMGQEVILRCVPISNHLYFYWYRQILGQKVEFLVSFYNNEISEKSEIFDDQFSVERPDGSNFTLKIRSTKLEDSAMYFCASGEVKQFFGPGTRLTVL.

In its sample, this clonotype was seen a few times. The J gene is TRBJ2-2, the V gene TRBV18, with D possibly being TRBD1 (6 bases). The CDR3 contains 16 residues. CDR1 and CDR2 (germline): KGHSH, LQKENI. Trimming shortened V by 0 bases and J by 2 bases, and 10 bases separated the two germline ends. CDR3 amino acids: CASSPPPGHNTGELFF. In DNA form, the CDR3 reads TGTGCCAGCTCACCACCTCCGGGACATAACACCGGGGAGCTGTTTTTT.

At least ten counts were recorded for this clonotype. V usage is TRBV29-1 and J usage is TRBJ2-1; TRBD1 matches 8 bases. In germline, CDR1 is SQVTM, CDR2 ANQGSEA. V dropped 7 bases and J dropped 7; count of bases not matched to a gene: 12. The CDR3 has 14 residues. CDR3 in DNA: TGCAGCGCCGCAGGGGGCGCAGAGAAGAATGAGCAGTTCTTC. This gives the protein CSAAGGAEKNEQFF.

As DNA, the CDR3 is TGTGCCAGCAGCTGGACGGATTCCTGGGATACGCAGTATTTT. Its translation: CASSWTDSWDTQYF. The genes are TRBV12-3 or TRBV12-4 and TRBJ2-3; D is unclear. CDR3 length equals 14 residues. V was trimmed by 6 bases and J by 6 bases, leaving 16 bases between them.

The chain uses TRBV6-2 or TRBV6-3 and TRBJ2-7, with TRBD1 matching over 10 bases. Germline CDR1 and CDR2: MNHEY and SVGEGT. V dropped 2 bases and J dropped 2; count of bases not matched to a gene: 3. The CDR3 is 15 amino acids. CDR3 sequence: CASSYEGTGAYEQYF. Written as DNA, the CDR3 is TGTGCCAGCAGTTACGAGGGGACAGGGGCCTACGAGCAGTACTTC.